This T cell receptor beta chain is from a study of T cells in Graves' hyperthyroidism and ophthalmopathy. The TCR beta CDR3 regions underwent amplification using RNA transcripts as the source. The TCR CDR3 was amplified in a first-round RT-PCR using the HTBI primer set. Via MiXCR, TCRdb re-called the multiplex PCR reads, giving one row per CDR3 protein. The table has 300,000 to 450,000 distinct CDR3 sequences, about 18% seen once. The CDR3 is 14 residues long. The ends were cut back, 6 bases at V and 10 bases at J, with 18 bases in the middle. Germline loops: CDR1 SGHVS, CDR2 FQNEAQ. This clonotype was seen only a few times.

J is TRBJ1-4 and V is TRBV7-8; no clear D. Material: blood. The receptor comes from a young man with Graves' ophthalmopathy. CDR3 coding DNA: TGTGCCAGCAGTTTACTCCCTGAGGGCGGAAAACTGTTTTTT. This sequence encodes CASSLLPEGGKLFF.